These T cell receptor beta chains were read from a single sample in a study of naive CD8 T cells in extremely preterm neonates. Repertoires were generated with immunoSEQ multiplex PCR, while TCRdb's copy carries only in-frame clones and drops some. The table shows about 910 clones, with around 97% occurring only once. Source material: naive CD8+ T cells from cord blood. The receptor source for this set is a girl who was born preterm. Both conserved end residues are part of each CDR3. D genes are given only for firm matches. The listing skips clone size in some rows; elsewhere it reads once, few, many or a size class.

cdr3_aa: CASSFNEQFF; cdr3_nt: TGTGCCAGCAGTTTCAATGAGCAGTTCTTC; clone_size: NA; j_call: TRBJ2-1; d_call: NA; v_call: TRBV28
cdr3_aa: CASSEGDTQYF; cdr3_nt: TGCGCCAGCAGTGAGGGAGATACGCAGTATTTT; clone_size: once; j_call: TRBJ2-3; d_call: NA; v_call: TRBV10-1
cdr3_aa: CASSYATGGYEQYF; cdr3_nt: TGTGCCAGCAGTTACGCGACAGGGGGCTACGAGCAGTACTTC; clone_size: NA; j_call: TRBJ2-7; d_call: TRBD1; v_call: TRBV6-5
cdr3_aa: CASSFVRGRDKNGYGYTF; cdr3_nt: TGTGCCAGCAGTTTCGTCAGGGGAAGGGATAAGAATGGGTATGGCTACACCTTC; clone_size: NA; j_call: TRBJ1-2; d_call: NA; v_call: TRBV27
cdr3_aa: CASSTGGVNQPQHF; cdr3_nt: TGTGCCAGTAGTACAGGGGGCGTAAATCAGCCCCAGCATTTT; clone_size: NA; j_call: TRBJ1-5; d_call: TRBD1; v_call: TRBV19
cdr3_aa: CASSQVAATNEQFF; cdr3_nt: TGCGCCAGCAGCCAAGTGGCTGCCACGAATGAGCAGTTCTTC; clone_size: NA; j_call: TRBJ2-1; d_call: NA; v_call: TRBV4-1
cdr3_aa: CAIYSYEQYF; cdr3_nt: TGTGCCATTTACTCCTACGAGCAGTACTTC; clone_size: NA; j_call: TRBJ2-7; d_call: NA; v_call: TRBV10-3
cdr3_aa: CASSQGMDISSYNSPLHF; cdr3_nt: TGTGCCAGCAGCCAAGGAATGGACATTAGCTCCTATAATTCACCCCTCCACTTT; clone_size: NA; j_call: TRBJ1-6; d_call: NA; v_call: TRBV5-4
cdr3_aa: CASNFIGGGSYNEQFF; cdr3_nt: TGTGCCAGCAATTTTATCGGGGGTGGCTCCTACAATGAGCAGTTCTTC; clone_size: NA; j_call: TRBJ2-1; d_call: NA; v_call: TRBV27
cdr3_aa: CASSQDGGRDQPQHF; cdr3_nt: TGCGCCAGCAGCCAAGATGGAGGGCGGGATCAGCCCCAGCATTTT; clone_size: NA; j_call: TRBJ1-5; d_call: NA; v_call: TRBV4-1
cdr3_aa: CASSIDRSSTDTQYF; cdr3_nt: TGTGCCAGTAGTATAGACAGGTCTAGCACAGATACGCAGTATTTT; clone_size: NA; j_call: TRBJ2-3; d_call: NA; v_call: TRBV19
cdr3_aa: CASSLQGAGLAGVYEQYF; cdr3_nt: TGTGCCAGCAGTTTACAGGGGGCGGGACTAGCGGGAGTTTACGAGCAGTACTTC; clone_size: NA; j_call: TRBJ2-7; d_call: TRBD2; v_call: TRBV27
cdr3_aa: CATSRDQGVGTEAFF; cdr3_nt: TGTGCCACCAGCAGAGATCAGGGGGTAGGCACTGAAGCTTTCTTT; clone_size: NA; j_call: TRBJ1-1; d_call: TRBD1; v_call: TRBV15
cdr3_aa: CASSFRGNTGELFF; cdr3_nt: TGTGCCAGCAGTTTCAGGGGGAACACCGGGGAGCTGTTTTTT; clone_size: NA; j_call: TRBJ2-2; d_call: NA; v_call: TRBV28
cdr3_aa: CASSLTTGGNTEAFF; cdr3_nt: TGTGCCAGCAGCTTAACGACAGGGGGGAACACTGAAGCTTTCTTT; clone_size: NA; j_call: TRBJ1-1; d_call: TRBD1; v_call: TRBV7-3
cdr3_aa: CASTGNYGYTF; cdr3_nt: TGTGCCAGCACAGGGAACTATGGCTACACCTTC; clone_size: NA; j_call: TRBJ1-2; d_call: NA; v_call: TRBV2
cdr3_aa: CSAEGGEQFF; cdr3_nt: TGCAGTGCAGAGGGCGGTGAGCAGTTCTTC; clone_size: NA; j_call: TRBJ2-1; d_call: NA; v_call: TRBV20-1
cdr3_aa: CASSLPRGDTQYF; cdr3_nt: TGTGCCAGCAGCTTACCGCGGGGTGATACGCAGTATTTT; clone_size: NA; j_call: TRBJ2-3; d_call: NA; v_call: TRBV5-6
cdr3_aa: CASSLDNQETQYF; cdr3_nt: TGTGCCAGCAGCTTAGACAACCAAGAGACCCAGTACTTC; clone_size: NA; j_call: TRBJ2-5; d_call: NA; v_call: TRBV11-3
cdr3_aa: CASSPNRGSYNEQFF; cdr3_nt: TGCGCCAGCAGCCCGAACAGGGGTTCCTACAATGAGCAGTTCTTC; clone_size: NA; j_call: TRBJ2-1; d_call: TRBD1; v_call: TRBV4-1
cdr3_aa: CASIPGQGGSGELFF; cdr3_nt: TGTGCCAGTATCCCGGGACAGGGGGGTTCCGGGGAGCTGTTTTTT; clone_size: NA; j_call: TRBJ2-2; d_call: TRBD1; v_call: TRBV19
cdr3_aa: CASSQDQGSYGYTF; cdr3_nt: TGCGCCAGCAGCCAAGATCAAGGGTCCTATGGCTACACCTTC; clone_size: NA; j_call: TRBJ1-2; d_call: NA; v_call: TRBV4-1
cdr3_aa: CASSLTGGQETQYF; cdr3_nt: TGTGCCAGCAGTTTGACAGGGGGCCAAGAGACCCAGTACTTC; clone_size: NA; j_call: TRBJ2-5; d_call: TRBD1; v_call: TRBV28
cdr3_aa: CASSLPYNEQFF; cdr3_nt: TGTGCCAGCAGCCTTCCCTACAATGAGCAGTTCTTC; clone_size: NA; j_call: TRBJ2-1; d_call: NA; v_call: TRBV5-5
cdr3_aa: CATSILPLAKNIQYF; cdr3_nt: TGTGCCACCAGCATCCTCCCTCTAGCCAAAAACATTCAGTACTTC; clone_size: NA; j_call: TRBJ2-4; d_call: NA; v_call: TRBV15
cdr3_aa: CASSMQITKSGQRPDF; cdr3_nt: TGTGCCAGTAGTATGCAAATCACAAAGTCGGGCCAACGTCCTGACTTC; clone_size: NA; j_call: TRBJ2-6; d_call: NA; v_call: TRBV19
cdr3_aa: CASSLSPGLANEQYF; cdr3_nt: TGTGCCAGCAGCTTATCCCCGGGACTAGCTAATGAGCAGTACTTC; clone_size: NA; j_call: TRBJ2-7; d_call: TRBD2; v_call: TRBV7-9
cdr3_aa: CASSFPPGVPYNEQFF; cdr3_nt: TGTGCCAGCAGTTTTCCCCCAGGGGTCCCCTACAATGAGCAGTTCTTC; clone_size: NA; j_call: TRBJ2-1; d_call: NA; v_call: TRBV27
cdr3_aa: CASSESGGPDTQYF; cdr3_nt: TGCGCCAGCAGTGAGAGTGGGGGGCCAGATACGCAGTATTTT; clone_size: NA; j_call: TRBJ2-3; d_call: NA; v_call: TRBV10-1
cdr3_aa: CASSLASGGYEQYF; cdr3_nt: TGTGCCAGCAGCTTGGCTAGCGGGGGATACGAGCAGTACTTC; clone_size: once; j_call: TRBJ2-7; d_call: TRBD2; v_call: TRBV5-6
cdr3_aa: CASSQDRGNQPQHF; cdr3_nt: TGCGCCAGCAGCCAAGACAGGGGCAATCAGCCCCAGCATTTT; clone_size: NA; j_call: TRBJ1-5; d_call: NA; v_call: TRBV4-1
cdr3_aa: CASSIWTGAGANVLTF; cdr3_nt: TGTGCCAGTAGTATATGGACAGGGGCTGGGGCCAACGTCCTGACTTTC; clone_size: NA; j_call: TRBJ2-6; d_call: TRBD1; v_call: TRBV19
cdr3_aa: CASSQAEGTGSYEQYF; cdr3_nt: TGCGCCAGCAGCCAAGCTGAAGGGACAGGGTCCTACGAGCAGTACTTC; clone_size: NA; j_call: TRBJ2-7; d_call: TRBD1; v_call: TRBV4-1
cdr3_aa: CASSIGGYEQYF; cdr3_nt: TGTGCCAGTAGTATCGGGGGATACGAGCAGTACTTC; clone_size: NA; j_call: TRBJ2-7; d_call: NA; v_call: TRBV19
cdr3_aa: CASSIGQGETQYF; cdr3_nt: TGTGCCAGTAGTATCGGACAGGGAGAGACCCAGTACTTC; clone_size: NA; j_call: TRBJ2-5; d_call: TRBD1; v_call: TRBV19